This TCR beta chain comes out of a study of T-cell reconstitution after alpha-beta-depleted transplantation in children. The CDR3 loop spans 13 amino acids. Germline V gene data show CDR1 as LNHNV and CDR2 as YYDKDF (reference sequence). With V trimmed by 6 bases and J by 3 bases, 2 bases remained unmatched. This clonotype was detected many times. The library targeted TCRbeta and was prepared with unique molecular identifiers. TCRdb redid the calling of the PCR reads with MiXCR, one entry per CDR3 protein. The sample shows some 490,000 distinct CDR3 sequences, around 12% of them seen only once. The material was PBMCs from the stem cell graft donor, obtained from the stem cell graft. The chain uses TRBV15 and TRBJ2-5; TRBD1 agrees at 9 bases. This receptor was obtained from a human donor who donated a stem cell graft to a child with combined immunodeficiency. CDR3 loop: CATRDRGEETQYF. In DNA form, the CDR3 reads TGTGCCACCAGAGACAGGGGGGAAGAGACCCAGTACTTC.